This T cell receptor beta chain was documented in a study of blood T cell repertoires in COVID-19. Across the study: Material from acute and convalescent COVID-19 was sourced from the United States, Italy and Spain.

Germline V gene lookup returns CDR1 SGDLS and CDR2 YYNGEE. V shed 4 bases, J shed 6 bases, and the junction held 6 bases outside the gene matches. CDR3 length: 14 residues. The repertoire was sequenced with immunoSEQ multiplex PCR; TCRdb's copy has only in-frame clones and lacks some. The sample shows about 170,000 clones, about 85% of them seen only once. The sequencing sample was made of peripheral blood. This chain connects TRBV9 to TRBJ1-2; 10 nucleotides line up with TRBD1. This TCR came from a woman aged 80 or over with COVID-19, enrolled during active disease. The CDR3 is CASSRPTGGDGYTF. In DNA form, the CDR3 reads TGTGCCAGCAGCCGACCGACAGGGGGCGATGGCTACACCTTC.